This TCR beta chain was sequenced during a study of T-cell memory formation after mild COVID-19 (dated by TCRdb to the early 2020s). Notes on the research overall: TCR sequence clusters from the two donors were found to be largely donor specific. In two donors, T-cell clones that expanded and contracted after mild COVID-19 were tracked by sequencing TCRalpha and TCRbeta repertoires over time. The cohort comprised two young, previously healthy adult volunteers, one female and one male. Summary of the overall study and its limitations: Clones contracting from day 15 to 85 had balanced CD4/CD8 phenotypes, while a second wave expanding from day 15 to 37 was biased towards CD4+. SARS-CoV-2 specificity of the second-wave clones peaking on day 37 was not confirmed. Some responding clones were found in pre-infection memory, which suggests that pre-existing cross-reactive memory T cells took part in the SARS-CoV-2 response. Contracting CD4+ clones were found mainly in CM and EM memory subsets, while CD8+ clones were enriched in EMRA. Only a couple of mild cases were covered by the study, and larger cohorts that include severe cases with pre-infection samples were considered necessary.

Taken from cysteine to phenylalanine, the CDR3 has 17 residues. The CDR3 DNA has 51 bases and is translated from base 1. CDR1 and CDR2 (SEHNR, FQNEAQ) derive from the germline V gene (reference sequence). At the junction V is shortened by 5 bases and J by 1 base; bases outside the gene matches: 11. This clonotype was counted many times. There is no known antigen for this receptor. Per-base quality was not reported, and no clone a single base away is much larger than it. These reads were obtained on an Illumina NovaSeq 6000. TCRalpha and TCRbeta cDNA libraries were constructed by 5'RACE with constant-segment primers, with sample barcodes and unique molecular identifiers being introduced. Trizol reagent was used to extract RNA from every sample. Library amplification was performed in two PCR steps, and a second sample barcode and Illumina TruSeq adapters were introduced in the second step. The libraries were sequenced on an Illumina NovaSeq using 2 x 150 bp paired-end reads. From the authors' description of their analysis: Demultiplexing of reads and collapsing into UMI-guided consensus sequences were performed with migec v1.2.7. With mixcr v2.1.11, UMI consensuses were aligned to TRA and TRB V and J templates and assembled into clonotypes. Expanded or contracted clonotypes were those called significant by both edgeR and NoisET, with noise models trained on biological replicates. edgeR calls used a false discovery rate-adjusted p below 0.01 and a log2 fold-change threshold of 1. As an exploratory analysis of dynamics, max-normalized trajectories of the 1000 most abundant clonotypes were examined by PCA with hierarchical clustering. Separately sequenced CD4+ and CD8+ repertoires were used to assign the CD4 or CD8 phenotype of responding clones. TCRdb handled the public reads itself, with Q25 trimming in fastp and clone calling in MiXCR, and kept productive beta chains. Rows with a matching CDR3 protein are joined into one entry that keeps the most common DNA and genes. In this record, the V and J calls reflect TCRdb's handling and not the investigators' own analysis. For this sample the table gives a few hundred thousand distinct CDR3 sequences, of which 21% were detected only once. The ten most abundant clones make up approximately 12% of the sample.

PBMCs were isolated by Ficoll-Paque density gradient centrifugation. The chain couples TRBV7-9 to TRBJ2-3; TRBD2 aligns with 8 central bases. The sequence was collected from an adult woman who had mild COVID-19 (a few samples of this study predate the infection). The sample titles of this study are shuffled in the database, so cell type and time point are left out; the donor was told from shared clones. Sequencing was carried out using PBMCs or a T cell subset sorted from them (not recorded which). The CDR3 reads as follows: CASSPGVAGSRTDTQYF. DNA sequence: TGTGCCAGCAGCCCTGGGGTAGCGGGGTCTCGCACAGATACGCAGTATTTT.